This T cell receptor (beta chain) was identified during a study of blood T cell repertoires in COVID-19. Study as a whole: Specimens from acute and convalescent COVID-19 originated in the United States, Italy and Spain. T cells, B-cell-depleted T cells, or PBMCs supplied cDNA or gDNA.

This clone occurred a few times. Trimming at V came to 4 bases and at J to 3 bases, leaving 12 bases not matched to a gene. CDR1 is SGHNT, CDR2 YYREEE, per germline (reference sequence). The CDR3 is 16 amino acids. Source study methods: Amplification of reference gene primers provided the estimated nucleated cell counts. The table came from immunoSEQ multiplex PCR; TCRdb's copy has only in-frame clones and leaves some out. V and J calls and clone size come straight from that table; D and trimming were deduced from the DNA. The profile shows tens of thousands of clones, around 85% of them singletons. The sequencing sample was made of peripheral blood. The chain joins TRBV5-4 to TRBJ2-7; 8 bases align to TRBD2. This clonotype was sampled from an elderly woman with active or convalescent COVID-19. The CDR3 DNA reads TGTGCCAGCAGCCGCCTGGGCGGGGGGAACTACTACGAGCAGTACTTC. Amino acid sequence: CASSRLGGGNYYEQYF.